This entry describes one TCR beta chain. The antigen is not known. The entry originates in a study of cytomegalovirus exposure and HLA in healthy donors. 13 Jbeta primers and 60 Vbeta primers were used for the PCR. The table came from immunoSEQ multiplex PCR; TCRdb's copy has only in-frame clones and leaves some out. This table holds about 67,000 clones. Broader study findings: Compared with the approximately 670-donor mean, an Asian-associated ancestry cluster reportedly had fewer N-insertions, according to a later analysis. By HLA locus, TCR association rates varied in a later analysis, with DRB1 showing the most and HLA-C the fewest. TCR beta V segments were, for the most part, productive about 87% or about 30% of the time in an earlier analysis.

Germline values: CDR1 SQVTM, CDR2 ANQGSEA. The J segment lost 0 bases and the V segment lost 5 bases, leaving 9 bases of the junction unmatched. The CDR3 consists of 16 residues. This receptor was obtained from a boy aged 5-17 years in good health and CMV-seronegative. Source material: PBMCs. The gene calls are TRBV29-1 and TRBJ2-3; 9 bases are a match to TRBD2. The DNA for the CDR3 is TGCAGCGTTCTAGGGACTAGCTCTGCTAGCACAGATACGCAGTATTTT. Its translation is CSVLGTSSASTDTQYF.